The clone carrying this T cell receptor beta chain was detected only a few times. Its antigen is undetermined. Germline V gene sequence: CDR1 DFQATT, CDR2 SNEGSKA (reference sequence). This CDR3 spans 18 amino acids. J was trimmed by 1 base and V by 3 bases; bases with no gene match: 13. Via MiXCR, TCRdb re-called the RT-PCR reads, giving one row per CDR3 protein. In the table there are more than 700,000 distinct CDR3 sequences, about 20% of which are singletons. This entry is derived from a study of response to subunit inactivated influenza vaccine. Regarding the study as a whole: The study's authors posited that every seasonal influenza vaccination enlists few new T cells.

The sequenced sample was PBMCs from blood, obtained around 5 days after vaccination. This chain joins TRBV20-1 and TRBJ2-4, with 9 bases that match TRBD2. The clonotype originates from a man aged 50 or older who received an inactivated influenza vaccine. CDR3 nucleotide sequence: TGCAGTGCTAGGGGCACTGGCGGGAGGGTTCGGGCCAAAAACATTCAGTACTTC. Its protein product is CSARGTGGRVRAKNIQYF.